The 24 T cell receptor beta chains presented below share a single source sample, sequenced in a study of shared clonotypes between healthy human individuals. Measured with immunoSEQ multiplex PCR; TCRdb has only the in-frame clones, and not every one. The sample yields roughly 2 million clones, less than 95% seen once. Naive CD8 isolation took CD45RO-negative cells positively selected for CCR7 and excluded terminally differentiated effector memory CD45RA+ cells. Source material: naive CD8+ T cells sorted from blood. These receptors were collected from a man between 18 and 29 years old in good health.

The chain carries TRBV4-1 and TRBJ1-1; D not certain. The CDR3 loop spans 13 amino acids. Trimming removed 0 bases at V and 6 bases at J, with 8 bases between. Germline CDR1 is MGHRA and CDR2 is YSYEKL. CDR3 residues: CASSQERQAEAFF. Written as DNA, the CDR3 is TGCGCCAGCAGCCAAGAGCGGCAGGCTGAAGCTTTCTTT.

This clone was detected once. This chain connects TRBV19 to TRBJ1-1; D gene uncertain. The CDR3 is 11 amino acids. Germline CDR1 is LNHDA and CDR2 is SQIVND (reference sequence). Trimming stripped 6 bases from V and 9 bases from J, with 11 bases between. CDR3 DNA: TGTGCCAGTAGCAGAGTCAGCCAAGCTTTCTTT. It specifies CASSRVSQAFF. Full variable domain (outside the CDR3, taken from reference TRBV19 and TRBJ1-1): DGGITQSPKYLFRKEGQNVTLSCEQNLNHDAMYWYRQDPGQGLRLIYYSQIVNDFQKGDIAEGYSVSREKKESFPLTVTSAQKNPTAFYLCASSRVSQAFFGQGTRLTVV.

J is TRBJ1-1 and V is TRBV7-8; the match to TRBD1 covers 8 bases. V lost 5 bases to trimming and J lost 5 bases; unmatched junction nucleotides: 7. The germline V gene encodes CDR1 SGHVS and CDR2 FQNEAQ. This CDR3 spans 14 amino acids. CDR3 DNA: TGTGCCAGCAGCCCCGACAGGGGCGGGACTGAAGCTTTCTTT. It specifies CASSPDRGGTEAFF.

The gene calls are TRBV9 and TRBJ1-2, with 7 bases identical to TRBD1. V lost 0 bases and J lost 0; bases outside the gene matches: 5. Germline V gives CDR1 SGDLS, CDR2 YYNGEE. The length of the CDR3 is 16 residues. This CDR3 reads CASSVDGGQSNYGYTF. For the CDR3, the DNA is TGTGCCAGCAGCGTAGATGGGGGACAGTCTAACTATGGCTACACCTTC.

This chain links TRBV27 with TRBJ2-6; D is perhaps TRBD1 (6 bases). CDR1 and CDR2 (germline): MNHEY, SMNVEV (reference sequence). The CDR3 consists of 16 residues. V was cut by 5 bases and J by 3 bases, with 14 bases left in between. CDR3 amino acids: CASSLTGSGGANVLTF. DNA for the CDR3: TGTGCCAGCAGTCTTACAGGGAGTGGTGGGGCCAACGTCCTGACTTTC. Variable domain in full (rest from reference TRBV27 and TRBJ2-6): EAQVTQNPRYLITVTGKKLTVTCSQNMNHEYMSWYRQDPGLGLRQIYYSMNVEVTDKGDVPEGYKVSRKEKRNFPLILESPSPNQTSLYFCASSLTGSGGANVLTFGAGSRLTVL.

The CDR3: CASSAPGGVGETQYF. The CDR3 DNA follows: TGTGCCAGCAGCGCCCCAGGAGGAGTAGGTGAGACCCAGTACTTC. The J gene is TRBJ2-5, the V gene TRBV4-2; a possible D gene is TRBD2 (5 bases). CDR1 and CDR2 (germline): LGHNA, YNFKEQ. CDR3 length: 15 amino acids. V was trimmed by 5 bases and J by 5 bases, leaving 18 bases between them.

The gene calls are TRBV27 and TRBJ2-1; tentative D call: TRBD2 (5 bases). In germline, CDR1 is MNHEY, CDR2 SMNVEV (reference sequence). The ends were cut back, 3 bases at V and 0 bases at J, with 9 bases in the middle. The CDR3 sequence is 15 residues long. DNA for the CDR3: TGTGCCAGCAGTTTCGACTATACCTCCTACAATGAGCAGTTCTTC. Translated, it gives CASSFDYTSYNEQFF.

The V gene is TRBV5-1, the J gene TRBJ2-5; possibly TRBD1 for D (6 bases). CDR3 length: 14 amino acids. Germline V gene sequence: CDR1 SGHRS, CDR2 YFSETQ. With 1 base removed from V and 2 bases from J, the gap between germline ends came to 9 bases. The DNA for the CDR3 is TGCGCCAGCAGCTTGTTAGGACAGCAAGAGACCCAGTACTTC. It encodes CASSLLGQQETQYF. Full variable domain (outside the CDR3, taken from reference TRBV5-1 and TRBJ2-5): KAGVTQTPRYLIKTRGQQVTLSCSPISGHRSVSWYQQTPGQGLQFLFEYFSETQRNKGNFPGRFSGRQFSNSRSEMNVSTLELGDSALYLCASSLLGQQETQYFGPGTRLLVL.

This clone was seen just once. The chain carries TRBV9 and TRBJ2-7; possible D gene TRBD2, 5 bases. Germline lookup yields CDR1 SGDLS and CDR2 YYNGEE. V was clipped by 2 bases and J by 5 bases, with 11 bases between them. The CDR3 runs to 13 residues. Here the CDR3 DNA reads TGTGCCAGCAGCGTTTCCGGGAACCACGAGCAGTACTTC. Amino acid sequence: CASSVSGNHEQYF.

Turning to this clone: Distinct nucleotide sequences in the sample also encode this CDR3. This chain links TRBV6-5 with TRBJ2-7, with 9 bases fitting TRBD2. The CDR3 has 13 amino acids. V dropped 6 bases and J dropped 3; count of bases not matched to a gene: 3. Germline V lookup: CDR1 MNHEY, CDR2 SVGAGI. The CDR3, as DNA: TGTGCCAGCAGCCGACTAGCGGACTACGAGCAGTACTTC. As protein: CASSRLADYEQYF.

The rearrangement uses TRBV9 and TRBJ2-7, with D possibly being TRBD2 (6 bases). This CDR3 has 12 amino acids. With 4 bases removed from V and 2 bases from J, the gap between germline ends came to 7 bases. Germline V gene data show CDR1 as SGDLS and CDR2 as YYNGEE. The CDR3 sequence: CASSSGAYEQYF. DNA of the CDR3: TGTGCCAGCAGCTCGGGGGCCTACGAGCAGTACTTC.

This chain connects TRBV6-1 to TRBJ2-7, with a weak D call TRBD1 (6 bases). This CDR3 has 17 amino acids. V was pared by 1 base and J by 4 bases, with 20 bases between. The germline V gene has CDR1 MNHNS and CDR2 SASEGT. The CDR3 spells CASSEVQGFTAAYEQYF. The CDR3 bases are TGTGCCAGCAGTGAAGTCCAGGGGTTCACAGCCGCGTACGAGCAGTACTTC.

In its sample, this clone was seen a few times. The CDR3 nucleotides read TGCGCCAGCAGCCAGGCCGGGGCACCGGCCGGGGGCTACACCTTC. It codes for CASSQAGAPAGGYTF. The genes are TRBV4-1 and TRBJ1-2, with TRBD1 as a possible D gene (5 bases). The CDR3 is made up of 15 amino acids. Per germline, CDR1 MGHRA and CDR2 YSYEKL. The V and J ends lost 3 bases and 8 bases respectively, with 19 bases between them.

The genes are TRBV6-6 and TRBJ2-1; D gene uncertain. The CDR3 sequence is 15 residues long. Trimming removed 1 base from V and 5 bases from J, with 12 bases in between. Germline CDR1 MNHNY, CDR2 SVGAGI (reference sequence). CDR3 residues: CASSYFRFSDNEQFF. Written as DNA, the CDR3 is TGTGCCAGCAGTTACTTTCGGTTTTCGGACAATGAGCAGTTCTTC.

This chain uses TRBV5-4 with TRBJ1-2; D is ambiguous. Germline V gene data show CDR1 as SGHNT and CDR2 as YYREEE (reference sequence). The CDR3 spans 13 residues. Trimming shortened V by 1 base and J by 8 bases, and 12 bases separated the two germline ends. DNA of the CDR3: TGTGCCAGCAGCTTGAGAGGATCTATGGGCTACACCTTC. Translating gives CASSLRGSMGYTF.

The V call is TRBV9, the J call TRBJ2-4; D may match TRBD1 or TRBD2 (6 bases each). Trimming pared 2 bases from V and 11 bases from J, leaving 17 bases between. The CDR3 is 14 amino acids. Per the germline V gene, CDR1 is SGDLS and CDR2 is YYNGEE. The CDR3, as DNA: TGTGCCAGCAGCGTTGGAGGGGACACGCGACTTCAGTACTTC. It encodes CASSVGGDTRLQYF.

Comment on this clone: Other nucleotide sequences in the sample specify the same CDR3. The J gene is TRBJ2-2, the V gene TRBV29-1; D possibly corresponds to TRBD1 (5 bases). The V and J ends lost 7 bases and 0 bases respectively, with 9 bases between them. Germline V lookup: CDR1 SQVTM, CDR2 ANQGSEA. The CDR3 runs to 13 residues. CDR3 DNA sequence: TGCAGCGGACAGATTGCGAACACCGGGGAGCTGTTTTTT. It specifies CSGQIANTGELFF.

The gene calls are TRBV4-1 and TRBJ1-1; D is ambiguous. This CDR3 spans 14 amino acids. The V end was cut by 2 bases, the J end by 8 bases, with 15 bases between. Germline assignment: CDR1 MGHRA and CDR2 YSYEKL. The CDR3, as DNA: TGCGCCAGCAGCCAAAGAGACCGTTTGGGGGAAGCTTTCTTT. Amino acids: CASSQRDRLGEAFF.

This clone came up once. The genes are TRBV5-6 and TRBJ1-1; no clear D. Germline V gene data show CDR1 as SGHDT and CDR2 as YYEEEE. Trimming removed 0 bases at V and 0 bases at J, with 18 bases between. This CDR3 is 18 amino acids long. The CDR3 spells CASSLGANNPRVNTEAFF. CDR3 sequence (DNA): TGTGCCAGCAGCTTGGGTGCGAACAACCCACGGGTGAACACTGAAGCTTTCTTT.

The CDR3 loop reads CATSSGWYTEAFF. CDR3 DNA sequence: TGTGCCACCAGCAGTGGTTGGTACACTGAAGCTTTCTTT. This rearrangement joins TRBV15 to TRBJ1-1; D is ambiguous. In germline, CDR1 is LNHNV, CDR2 YYDKDF (reference sequence). The CDR3 runs 13 residues. V lost 3 bases, J lost 3 bases, and 8 bases lay in between.

The chain carries TRBV10-1 and TRBJ2-7; maybe TRBD2 (6 bases). The length of the CDR3 is 14 residues. The germline V gene has CDR1 WNHNN and CDR2 SYGVQD (reference sequence). V dropped 2 bases and J dropped 0 bases, with 8 bases sitting between them. The CDR3 nucleotides read TGCGCCAGCAGTGAGGGACTATTCTCCTACGAGCAGTACTTC. This gives the protein CASSEGLFSYEQYF.

This sequence joins TRBV4-1 and TRBJ2-1; D remains unclear. The CDR3 has 13 residues. Germline CDR1 is MGHRA and CDR2 is YSYEKL. V was trimmed by 3 bases and J by 3 bases, leaving 6 bases between them. CDR3 nucleotide sequence: TGCGCCAGCAGCCACCCTTTCTACAATGAGCAGTTCTTC. This gives the protein CASSHPFYNEQFF.

The genes are TRBV4-3 and TRBJ2-1, with 8 bases aligning to TRBD2. CDR3 length equals 16 residues. Germline CDR1 and CDR2: LGHNA and YSLEER. The trim removed 0 bases at V and 4 bases at J, leaving 5 bases unmatched. The CDR3: CASSQDSTSAYNEQFF. CDR3 nucleotide sequence: TGCGCCAGCAGCCAAGATTCGACTAGCGCTTACAATGAGCAGTTCTTC.

This chain uses TRBV9 with TRBJ2-5; 7 bases fit TRBD2. V shed 0 bases and J 2 bases; nucleotides not matched to a gene: 10. From germline, CDR1 is SGDLS and CDR2 YYNGEE. The CDR3 spans 17 residues. The CDR3 reads CASSVGVGGSLQETQYF. The CDR3 DNA is TGTGCCAGCAGCGTAGGAGTTGGCGGGAGTTTACAAGAGACCCAGTACTTC.